Listed below are T cell receptor beta chains from one sample, sequenced in a study of T-cell reconstitution after alpha-beta-depleted transplantation in children. TCRdb used MiXCR to reprocess the PCR reads, holding one entry per CDR3 protein. The sample carries around 210,000 distinct CDR3 sequences, approximately 6.9% recorded once. The input for sequencing was PBMCs, taken before TCRalphabeta/CD19-depleted stem cell transplant. These receptors were taken from a boy between 2 and 10 years old with acute lymphoblastic leukemia, due to receive a stem cell transplant. Both conserved end residues are trimmed from each CDR3. Clone size appears in some rows only: once, few, many, or a class for an expanded clone.

j_gene,v_gene,abundance,CDR3aa
TRBJ2-3,TRBV27,many,ASSPYRQVGGNTQY
TRBJ2-4,TRBV5-1,many,ASSPMGQGAIIQY
TRBJ1-4,TRBV6-2/TRBV6-3,-,ASSFGTGTEKLF
TRBJ2-1,TRBV20-1,many,SASGRNNEQF
TRBJ2-7,TRBV20-1,-,SAPIPVSYEQY
TRBJ1-4,TRBV28,few,ASTTSGTGNEKLF
TRBJ2-2,TRBV12-3/TRBV12-4,-,ASTPPWRGGELF
TRBJ2-3,TRBV10-2,many,ASSEVYPDTQY
TRBJ2-7,TRBV12-3/TRBV12-4,many,ASSPWTSGGAYEQY
TRBJ2-3,TRBV5-6,few,ASSSRLAGGTDTQY
TRBJ1-6,TRBV5-1,many,ASSLVDSGNSPLH
TRBJ2-7,TRBV29-1,many,SAEGTGLTYEQY
TRBJ2-7,TRBV7-9,many,ASSAWGTYEQY
TRBJ1-5,TRBV7-9,many,ASSLGVEPQH
TRBJ1-2,TRBV10-2,-,ASSDKHRGLGGYT
TRBJ2-1,TRBV24-1,many,ATSDFTSDNEQF
TRBJ2-1,TRBV20-1,-,SASPSTISSYNEQF
TRBJ2-7,TRBV3-1,few,ASSQQGGYEQY
TRBJ2-1,TRBV6-2/TRBV6-3,many,ASTQTGQENNEQF
TRBJ1-4,TRBV29-1,many,SVVVVIKGSHEKLF
TRBJ1-4,TRBV28,few,ASITPAAGRVSNEKLF
TRBJ2-6,TRBV20-1,many,SATRGAGANVLT
TRBJ2-7,TRBV12-3/TRBV12-4,many,ASSRGQASSYEQY
TRBJ2-3,TRBV28,few,ATHGQGATDTQY
TRBJ2-3,TRBV10-3,many,AITPKTSTDTQY
TRBJ1-1,TRBV28,many,ASSSPDSGVGNTEAF
TRBJ2-5,TRBV5-1,many,ASSGGQAGPGQETQY
TRBJ2-7,TRBV14,-,ASSQEPQPSSYEQY
TRBJ2-1,TRBV15,many,ATSRDLASEQF
TRBJ2-7,TRBV20-1,few,SGRGAHEQY
TRBJ2-3,TRBV7-8,many,ASSLDGADTDTQY
TRBJ2-1,TRBV6-6,many,ASSGRAYNEQF
TRBJ1-1,TRBV18,many,ASSPLSRGDTEAF
TRBJ2-7,TRBV7-2,many,ASSQRKGEQY
TRBJ2-6,TRBV18,-,ASSPAVSGANVLT
TRBJ1-2,TRBV7-2,few,ASSLTLSYGYT
TRBJ2-3,TRBV28,many,ASKFHPLRSSTDTQY
TRBJ1-2,TRBV6-2/TRBV6-3,few,ASSWGQANRYGYT
TRBJ2-7,TRBV6-1,few,ASSAIILAGLSYEQY
TRBJ2-5,TRBV5-5,many,ASSIRTNEETQY
TRBJ1-1,TRBV28,-,ASRLRLMNTEAF
TRBJ1-1,TRBV12-3/TRBV12-4,many,ASSGNRVNTEAF